This is a list of T cell receptor beta chains from one sample in a study of persistence of HIV-infected CD4 T cells. These TCRs are of unknown antigen specificity. Sequencing was performed with immunoSEQ multiplex PCR; in TCRdb, only in-frame clones are kept and a portion is missing. The sample lists tens of thousands of clones, less than 85% occurring once. The starting material was CD4+ T cells sorted from PBMCs after approximately 19-hour stimulation, obtained from a patient who received antiretroviral therapy. The receptors shown here come from an adult man with HIV who was CMV-seropositive. Each CDR3 is given with its conserved first and last residue. Each record gives: CDR3 protein, V gene, J gene, clone size. Some rows mark clone size as missing; the rest say once, few, many or name a class of expanded clone.

CDR3: CASISLMNTEAFF; V: TRBV27; J: TRBJ1-1; size: NA
CDR3: CASSLGVGRVDTQYF; V: TRBV11-2; J: TRBJ2-3; size: NA
CDR3: CASSLSSRGTGMNEKLFF; V: TRBV5-1; J: TRBJ1-4; size: NA
CDR3: CASSFDRRYGYTF; V: TRBV5-4; J: TRBJ1-2; size: NA
CDR3: CASSLWGNEQFF; V: TRBV28; J: TRBJ2-1; size: few
CDR3: CASSGLDWGNTIYF; V: TRBV2; J: TRBJ1-3; size: NA
CDR3: CASSSTANVYNSPLHF; V: TRBV13; J: TRBJ1-6; size: NA
CDR3: CASSLREGGSYEQYF; V: TRBV5-1; J: TRBJ2-7; size: NA
CDR3: CASSRQYSYNEQFF; V: TRBV6-5; J: TRBJ2-1; size: NA
CDR3: CASSLADNPQHGYTF; V: TRBV5-1; J: TRBJ1-2; size: NA
CDR3: CASSLDGGSSYEQYF; V: TRBV7-2; J: TRBJ2-7; size: NA
CDR3: CASMDSMNTEAFF; V: TRBV12-3/TRBV12-4; J: TRBJ1-1; size: medium-sized
CDR3: CASSSEAGNTIYF; V: TRBV11-3; J: TRBJ1-3; size: NA
CDR3: CASSLYLMAFPEDTQYF; V: TRBV5-1; J: TRBJ2-3; size: NA
CDR3: CATSMTSQSPQYF; V: TRBV24-1; J: TRBJ2-3; size: NA
CDR3: CASSLTTDPGNTIYF; V: TRBV5-1; J: TRBJ1-3; size: NA
CDR3: CASSQVGLAGDSYEQYF; V: TRBV4-2; J: TRBJ2-7; size: few
CDR3: CASRADATGGEQYF; V: TRBV2; J: TRBJ2-7; size: once
CDR3: CASSLGGNLRSTEAFF; V: TRBV28; J: TRBJ1-1; size: NA
CDR3: CASSLSSRGTYGYTF; V: TRBV28; J: TRBJ1-2; size: NA
CDR3: CASSPNLDRGAEQYF; V: TRBV18; J: TRBJ2-7; size: NA
CDR3: CAGQSYSNQPQHF; V: TRBV6-5; J: TRBJ1-5; size: NA
CDR3: CASSKRGTPKADNYGYTF; V: TRBV19; J: TRBJ1-2; size: NA
CDR3: CASRPRQGYGYTF; V: TRBV19; J: TRBJ1-2; size: NA
CDR3: CASSLAGGHEQYF; V: TRBV7-9; J: TRBJ2-7; size: NA
CDR3: CASSFKTQALNYGYTF; V: TRBV13; J: TRBJ1-2; size: NA
CDR3: CASSEFYRGDQPQHF; V: TRBV10-2; J: TRBJ1-5; size: NA
CDR3: CASSKGLRYEQYF; V: TRBV19; J: TRBJ2-7; size: few
CDR3: CASTLGGAYNEQFF; V: TRBV9; J: TRBJ2-1; size: NA
CDR3: CASEGFSGNTIYF; V: TRBV6-5; J: TRBJ1-3; size: NA
CDR3: CASSLRGAFSGNTIYF; V: TRBV7-9; J: TRBJ1-3; size: NA
CDR3: CASSSSGQGANQPQHF; V: TRBV7-9; J: TRBJ1-5; size: NA
CDR3: CATSDPGLANRELFF; V: TRBV24-1; J: TRBJ2-2; size: NA
CDR3: CASSWDRTGNNEQFF; V: TRBV27; J: TRBJ2-1; size: NA
CDR3: CASSSDGTSTDTQYF; V: TRBV5-1; J: TRBJ2-3; size: NA
CDR3: CASSKENLDGYTF; V: TRBV7-9; J: TRBJ1-2; size: few
CDR3: CATSRGQGFGGYTF; V: TRBV15; J: TRBJ1-2; size: once
CDR3: CASTRGGQKANTQYF; V: TRBV6-5; J: TRBJ2-3; size: NA
CDR3: CATSRGGSTDTQYF; V: TRBV15; J: TRBJ2-3; size: NA
CDR3: CASRPIGQAYNSPLHF; V: TRBV7-2; J: TRBJ1-6; size: NA
CDR3: CASALAGGLNGELFF; V: TRBV6-5; J: TRBJ2-2; size: once
CDR3: CASSTPGTESYNEQFF; V: TRBV5-6; J: TRBJ2-1; size: NA
CDR3: CASSLTHGGQPQHF; V: TRBV6-2/TRBV6-3; J: TRBJ1-5; size: NA
CDR3: CASVSNTEAFF; V: TRBV6-5; J: TRBJ1-1; size: NA
CDR3: CASSLEGVSGNTIYF; V: TRBV5-1; J: TRBJ1-3; size: NA
CDR3: CASSERHGYGYTF; V: TRBV6-1; J: TRBJ1-2; size: NA
CDR3: CASSPLGGGSGANVLTF; V: TRBV9; J: TRBJ2-6; size: NA
CDR3: CASSQGVTNQPQHF; V: TRBV3-1/TRBV3-2; J: TRBJ1-5; size: few
CDR3: CAVASTGLPPYEQYF; V: TRBV6-5; J: TRBJ2-7; size: NA